This T cell receptor beta chain was recorded in a study of neoadjuvant anti-PD-1 for oral cavity cancer. The patients had HPV-negative, locally advanced oral cavity squamous cell carcinoma. Most PBMC samples had approximately 470 ng input DNA in six replicates. Clones were sequenced by immunoSEQ multiplex PCR, and TCRdb holds only the in-frame ones, with some missing. The sample holds roughly 60,000 clones, under 85% seen once. Whole-study results and caveats: Post-nivolumab, blood T cell clonality was significantly elevated in non-responders.

Of note for this clone: Its antigen is unknown.

Per the germline V gene, CDR1 is MGHRA and CDR2 is YSYEKL. CDR3 length: 15 amino acids. V dropped 3 bases and J dropped 7; count of bases not matched to a gene: 9. This receptor was identified in a person aged 35-79 years with oral cavity squamous cell carcinoma. Specimen: PBMCs, collected before nivolumab (anti-PD-1) treatment. J is TRBJ2-1 and V is TRBV4-1, with TRBD2 matching 7 bases. The CDR3 sequence: CASSQGLGRANEQFF. The CDR3 DNA reads as TGCGCCAGCAGCCAGGGGCTGGGGAGGGCTAATGAGCAGTTCTTC.